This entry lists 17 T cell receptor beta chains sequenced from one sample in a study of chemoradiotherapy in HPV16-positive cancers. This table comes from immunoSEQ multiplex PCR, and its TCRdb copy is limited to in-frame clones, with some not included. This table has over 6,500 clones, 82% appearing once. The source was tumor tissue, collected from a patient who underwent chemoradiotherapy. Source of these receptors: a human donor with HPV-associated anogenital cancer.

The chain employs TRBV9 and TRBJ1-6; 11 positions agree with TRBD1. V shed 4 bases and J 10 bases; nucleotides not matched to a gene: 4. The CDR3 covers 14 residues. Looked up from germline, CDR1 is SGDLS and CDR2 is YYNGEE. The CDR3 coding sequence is TGTGCCAGCAGCCCGGACAGGGGGCACTCACCCCTCCACTTT. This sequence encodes CASSPDRGHSPLHF.

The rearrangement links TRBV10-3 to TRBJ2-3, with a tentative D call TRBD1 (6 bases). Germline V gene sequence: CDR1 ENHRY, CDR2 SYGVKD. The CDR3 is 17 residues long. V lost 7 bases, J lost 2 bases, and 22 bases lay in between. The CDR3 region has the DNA TGTGCCATCAAGACCCCCGGGACAACATCCCTCACAGATACGCAGTATTTT. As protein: CAIKTPGTTSLTDTQYF.

DNA for the CDR3: TGTGCCAGCAGTTTCAGGCCGGGTGGGGAGACCCAGTACTTC. Protein: CASSFRPGGETQYF. The chain carries TRBV27 and TRBJ2-5; D is undetermined. V lost 3 bases and J lost 5, with 13 bases in between. CDR1 MNHEY and CDR2 SMNVEV come from the germline V gene (reference sequence). The CDR3 spans 14 residues.

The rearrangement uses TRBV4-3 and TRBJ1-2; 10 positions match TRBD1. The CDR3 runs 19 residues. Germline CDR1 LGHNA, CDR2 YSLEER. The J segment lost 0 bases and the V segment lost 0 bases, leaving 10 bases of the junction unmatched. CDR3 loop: CASSQDVSGQGRTNYGYTF. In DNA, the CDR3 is TGCGCCAGCAGCCAAGATGTTTCGGGACAGGGGCGTACTAACTATGGCTACACCTTC.

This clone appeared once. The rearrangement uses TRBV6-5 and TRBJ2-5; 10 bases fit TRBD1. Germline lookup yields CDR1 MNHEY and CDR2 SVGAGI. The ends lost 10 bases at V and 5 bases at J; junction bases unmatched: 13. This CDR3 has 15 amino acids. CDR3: CATFDRDRGPETQYF. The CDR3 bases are TGTGCCACTTTTGACCGGGACAGGGGCCCTGAGACCCAGTACTTC.

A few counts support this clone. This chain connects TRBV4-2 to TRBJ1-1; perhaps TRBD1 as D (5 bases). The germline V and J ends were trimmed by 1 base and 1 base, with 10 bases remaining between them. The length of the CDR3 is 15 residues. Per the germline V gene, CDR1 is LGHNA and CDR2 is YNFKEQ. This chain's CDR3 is CASSQGQLSNTEAFF. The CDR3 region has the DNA TGTGCCAGCAGCCAAGGACAGCTCTCGAACACTGAAGCTTTCTTT.

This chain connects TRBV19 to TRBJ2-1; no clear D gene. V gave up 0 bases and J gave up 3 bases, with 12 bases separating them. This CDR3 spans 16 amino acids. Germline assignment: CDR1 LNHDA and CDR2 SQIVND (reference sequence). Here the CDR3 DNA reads TGTGCCAGTAGTATAGATCGCGGCAACGTCTACAATGAGCAGTTCTTC. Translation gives CASSIDRGNVYNEQFF.

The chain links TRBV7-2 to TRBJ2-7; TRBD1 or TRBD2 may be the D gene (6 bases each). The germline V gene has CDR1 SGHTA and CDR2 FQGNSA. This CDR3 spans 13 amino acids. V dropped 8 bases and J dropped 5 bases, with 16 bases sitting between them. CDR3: CASRGQGNDEQYF. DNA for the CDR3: TGTGCCAGCCGGGGGCAGGGGAACGACGAGCAGTACTTC.

The CDR3 sequence is CASSFGQGVREQYF. CDR3 coding DNA: TGTGCCAGCAGCTTCGGGCAGGGGGTTCGCGAGCAGTACTTC. The chain recombines TRBV5-5 with TRBJ2-7; 7 bases map to TRBD1. The CDR3 has 14 amino acids. Germline V lookup: CDR1 SGHKS, CDR2 YYEKEE (reference sequence). Germline trimming cut 2 bases from V and 6 bases from J; bases unmatched to any gene: 8.

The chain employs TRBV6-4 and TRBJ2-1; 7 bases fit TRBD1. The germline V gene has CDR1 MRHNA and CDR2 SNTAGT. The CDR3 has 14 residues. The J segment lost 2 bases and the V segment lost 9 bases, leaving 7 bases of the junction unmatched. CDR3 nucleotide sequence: TGTGCCAGGAGAGGGACAGATCCCTACAATGAGCAGTTCTTC. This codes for CARRGTDPYNEQFF.

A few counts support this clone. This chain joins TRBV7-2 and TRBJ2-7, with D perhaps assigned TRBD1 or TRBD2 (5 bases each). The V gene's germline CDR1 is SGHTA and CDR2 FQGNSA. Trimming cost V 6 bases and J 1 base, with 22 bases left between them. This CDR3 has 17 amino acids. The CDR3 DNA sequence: TGTGCCAGCAGAGGCGTTACTAGGGGACGTAGTTCCTACGAGCAGTACTTC. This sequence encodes CASRGVTRGRSSYEQYF.

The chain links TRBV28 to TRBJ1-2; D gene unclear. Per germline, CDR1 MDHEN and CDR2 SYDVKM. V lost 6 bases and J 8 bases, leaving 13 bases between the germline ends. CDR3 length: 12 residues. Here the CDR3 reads CASRDGKEGYTF. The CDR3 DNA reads TGTGCCAGCAGGGACGGGAAAGAAGGCTACACCTTC.

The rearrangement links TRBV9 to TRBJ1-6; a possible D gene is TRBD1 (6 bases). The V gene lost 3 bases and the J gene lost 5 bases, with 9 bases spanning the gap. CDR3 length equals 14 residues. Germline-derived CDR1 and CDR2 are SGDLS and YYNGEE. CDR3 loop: CASSAQGNNSPLHF. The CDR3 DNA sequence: TGTGCCAGCAGCGCTCAGGGGAATAATTCACCCCTCCACTTT.

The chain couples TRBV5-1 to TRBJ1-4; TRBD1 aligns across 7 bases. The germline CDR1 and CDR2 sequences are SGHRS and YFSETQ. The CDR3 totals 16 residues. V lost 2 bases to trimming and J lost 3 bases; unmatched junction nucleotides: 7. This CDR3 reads CASSLNQGVANEKLFF. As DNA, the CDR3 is TGCGCCAGCAGCTTAAACCAGGGGGTTGCTAATGAAAAACTGTTTTTT.

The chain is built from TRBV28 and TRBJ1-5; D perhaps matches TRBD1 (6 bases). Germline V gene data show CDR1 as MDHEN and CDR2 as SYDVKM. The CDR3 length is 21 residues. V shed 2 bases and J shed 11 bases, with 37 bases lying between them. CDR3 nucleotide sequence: TGTGCCAGCAGTTTACCCCCGGGACAAGGCCGAGCAATCAGCCCGCGGGGGTCCCAGCATTTT. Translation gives CASSLPPGQGRAISPRGSQHF. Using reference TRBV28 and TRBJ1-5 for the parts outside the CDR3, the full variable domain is DVKVTQSSRYLVKRTGEKVFLECVQDMDHENMFWYRQDPGLGLRLIYFSYDVKMKEKGDIPEGYSVSREKKERFSLILESASTNQTSMYLCASSLPPGQGRAISPRGSQHFGDGTRLSIL.

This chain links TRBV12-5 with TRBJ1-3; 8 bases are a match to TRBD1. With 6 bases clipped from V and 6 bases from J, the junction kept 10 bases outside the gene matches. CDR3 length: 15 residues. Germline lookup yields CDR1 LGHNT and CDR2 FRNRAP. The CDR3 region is CASGEGQGRENTIYF. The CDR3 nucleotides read TGTGCTAGTGGCGAAGGACAGGGAAGGGAAAACACCATATATTTT.

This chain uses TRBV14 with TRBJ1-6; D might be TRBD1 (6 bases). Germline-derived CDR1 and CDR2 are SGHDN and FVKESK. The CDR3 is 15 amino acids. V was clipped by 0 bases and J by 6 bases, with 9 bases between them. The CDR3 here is CASSQEGHANSPLHF. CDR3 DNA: TGTGCCAGCAGCCAAGAGGGACATGCTAATTCACCCCTCCACTTT.